One and the same sample provided the 27 T cell receptor beta chains below, sequenced in a study of blood T cell repertoires in COVID-19 (dated by TCRdb to the early 2020s). The receptor library was made with the immunoSEQ multiplex PCR assay. The clones in this table, taken by TCRdb from immuneACCESS, are in-frame only. Not every clone is retained; where verified, under half of the shortfall comes from an unresolved V gene, and the cause of the rest is unknown. A total of 490,000 or so clones appear in this sample, roughly nine tenths of them only once. Of the sample, roughly 8.5% is held by the ten largest clones. The sample taken for sequencing was PBMCs or T cells enriched from blood (not recorded which). These receptors all stem from a woman aged 55-75 years who had recovered from COVID-19.

This clone has a single count. The chain employs TRBV15 and TRBJ1-2; 8 nucleotides agree with TRBD1. The ends lost 1 base at V and 12 bases at J; junction bases unmatched: 7. Germline CDR1 reads LNHNV; CDR2 reads YYDKDF (reference sequence). The CDR3 consists of 13 residues. CDR3 nucleotides: TGTGCCACCAGCAGAGTCCAGGACAGGGAACACACCTTC. Protein sequence: CATSRVQDREHTF.

The V gene is TRBV10-1, the J gene TRBJ2-1, with 10 bases aligning to TRBD2. The CDR3 sequence is 14 residues long. Trimming cost V 4 bases and J 7 bases; bases outside gene matches: 4. CDR1 WNHNN and CDR2 SYGVQD come from the germline V gene (reference sequence). The CDR3 region is CASSVSGGRNEQFF. The CDR3, as DNA: TGCGCCAGCAGTGTTAGCGGGGGGCGGAATGAGCAGTTCTTC.

J is TRBJ2-7 and V is TRBV12-3 or TRBV12-4; 7 bases line up with TRBD1. Trimming cost V 4 bases and J 2 bases; bases outside gene matches: 2. CDR3 length: 13 residues. CDR3 bases: TGTGCCAGCAGTTCGACAGGGCCCTACGAGCAGTACTTC. Amino acids: CASSSTGPYEQYF.

V is TRBV5-4 and J is TRBJ1-2; 10 bases agree with TRBD1. J lost 4 bases, V lost 3 bases, and 18 bases had no gene match. Germline assignment: CDR1 SGHNT and CDR2 YYREEE (reference sequence). The CDR3 totals 19 residues. The CDR3 sequence: CASSSSDGDRGREVYGYTF. The CDR3 DNA is TGTGCCAGCAGCTCTAGTGATGGGGACAGGGGCCGCGAGGTCTATGGCTACACCTTC.

V gene TRBV30 combines with J gene TRBJ2-7, with D possibly matching TRBD1 (5 bases). V was shortened by 3 bases and J by 1 base, with 16 bases between the two germline ends. Germline V gene lookup returns CDR1 GTSNPN and CDR2 SVGIG (reference sequence). This CDR3 has 15 amino acids. CDR3 DNA sequence: TGTGCCTGGAGACCCCAGGACACGTCGTCCTACGAGCAGTACTTC. This translates into CAWRPQDTSSYEQYF.

The rearrangement links TRBV12-5 to TRBJ2-1, with TRBD2 identical over 12 bases. Germline V gene lookup returns CDR1 LGHNT and CDR2 FRNRAP. This CDR3 region has 16 residues. Trimming cost V 6 bases and J 3 bases; bases outside gene matches: 6. Here the CDR3 reads CASGTGTSGYYNEQFF. The CDR3 DNA reads as TGTGCTAGTGGCACTGGGACTAGCGGGTACTACAATGAGCAGTTCTTC.

V and J are TRBV9 and TRBJ2-2; D possibly corresponds to TRBD1 (5 bases). The germline V and J ends were trimmed by 4 bases and 0 bases, with 10 bases remaining between them. There are 15 residues in the CDR3. Germline lookup yields CDR1 SGDLS and CDR2 YYNGEE. The DNA of the CDR3 is TGTGCCAGCAGCCCGACAGCATCGAACACCGGGGAGCTGTTTTTT. Protein: CASSPTASNTGELFF.

V usage is TRBV5-8 and J usage is TRBJ1-2; D is unclear. This CDR3 spans 13 amino acids. Germline assignment: CDR1 SGHTS and CDR2 YDEGEE. Between the trimmed V and J ends, which lost 0 bases and 5 bases, there was a span of 8 bases. The CDR3 DNA follows: TGTGCCAGCAGCTTGGTAACAGCATATGGCTACACCTTC. Encoded protein: CASSLVTAYGYTF.

The chain has TRBV7-2 and TRBJ2-1; D might be TRBD2 (5 bases). The length of the CDR3 is 15 residues. Germline V gene data show CDR1 as SGHTA and CDR2 as FQGNSA. V was cut by 5 bases and J by 2 bases, with 13 bases left in between. CDR3 amino acids: CASSKPGVPYNEQFF. The CDR3 bases are TGTGCCAGCAGCAAACCCGGGGTACCCTACAATGAGCAGTTCTTC.

The chain joins TRBV19 to TRBJ1-6; a possible D gene is TRBD1 (5 bases). The CDR3 extends over 14 amino acids. Germline values: CDR1 LNHDA, CDR2 SQIVND (reference sequence). V was trimmed by 5 bases and J by 15 bases, leaving 20 bases between them. The CDR3 is CASSPGHDRSSLHF. CDR3 sequence (DNA): TGTGCCAGTAGTCCAGGACATGATCGCTCCAGCCTCCACTTT.

V gene TRBV6-5 combines with J gene TRBJ1-2; possible D gene TRBD1, 5 bases. CDR1 and CDR2 (germline): MNHEY, SVGAGI. The CDR3 totals 12 residues. V was trimmed by 1 base and J by 8 bases, leaving 8 bases between them. CDR3 protein: CASSYLEGGYTF. Written as DNA, the CDR3 is TGTGCCAGCAGTTACTTGGAGGGGGGCTACACCTTC.

This clone has just one count. The junction departs from the called germline gene at one end, perhaps through a read error. The chain employs TRBV2 and TRBJ1-5, with a weak D call TRBD1 (5 bases). The CDR3 spans 15 residues. Germline-derived CDR1 and CDR2 are SNHLY and FYNNEI. CDR3 DNA: TGTGCCAGCAGCGAAGACAGCCCAATACAATCGCCCCAGCATTTT. Protein sequence: CASSEDSPIQSPQHF.

The V gene is TRBV6-5, the J gene TRBJ2-7; 9 nucleotides match TRBD1. This CDR3 has 13 residues. Germline V gives CDR1 MNHEY, CDR2 SVGAGI. The junction had 8 bases not matched to a gene; V was cut back by 8 bases and J by 6 bases. The DNA for the CDR3 is TGTGCCAGCGGTAGAGGGACAGGGCTCGAGCAGTACGTC. Translation gives CASGRGTGLEQYV.

In this sample, this clone turned up once. The V and J genes are TRBV6-1 and TRBJ2-2, with a weak D call TRBD1 (6 bases). CDR3 length: 13 residues. Between the trimmed V and J ends, which lost 2 bases and 7 bases, there was a span of 8 bases. The germline V gene encodes CDR1 MNHNS and CDR2 SASEGT. CDR3 loop: CASSETGSGELFF. The CDR3 region has the DNA TGTGCCAGCAGTGAAACAGGGAGCGGGGAGCTGTTTTTT.

The V call is TRBV2, the J call TRBJ2-3; 7 bases fit TRBD2. The CDR3 consists of 16 residues. Germline assignment: CDR1 SNHLY and CDR2 FYNNEI. J gave up 0 bases and V 6 bases, and 9 bases lay outside the gene matches. The CDR3 DNA is TGTGCCAGCAGAGTCATAGGCGGGGGAAGCACAGATACGCAGTATTTT. This sequence encodes CASRVIGGGSTDTQYF.

The gene calls are TRBV10-3 and TRBJ1-2; D call uncertain. The CDR3 is 16 amino acids. Trimming cost V 3 bases and J 8 bases, with 22 bases left between them. The germline V gene has CDR1 ENHRY and CDR2 SYGVKD. The CDR3 DNA reads as TGTGCCATCAGTGATGAGGAGGGAGAGTGGTTAGGCGGCTACACCTTC. Translating it yields CAISDEEGEWLGGYTF.

This clone has a single count. V usage is TRBV12-5 and J usage is TRBJ1-1; no clear D gene. Germline V gives CDR1 LGHNT, CDR2 FRNRAP. Deletions cut 0 bases from V and 2 bases from J, with 16 bases between. The CDR3 sequence is 17 residues long. CDR3 loop: CASGLVPPLTHNTEAFF. DNA of the CDR3: TGTGCTAGTGGTTTGGTACCCCCACTAACTCATAACACTGAAGCTTTCTTT.

Notes on this clone: The sample carries other DNA sequences with the same CDR3. The rearrangement links TRBV5-1 to TRBJ2-2, with D unresolved. Germline CDR1 SGHRS, CDR2 YFSETQ. The germline V and J ends were trimmed by 0 bases and 2 bases, with 5 bases remaining between them. The CDR3 sequence is 14 residues long. The DNA for the CDR3 is TGCGCCAGCAGCTTGGCAGGAAACACCGGGGAGCTGTTTTTT. Translated: CASSLAGNTGELFF.

This clone has only a few counts. This sample also contains other DNA sequences that code for the same CDR3. The CDR3 bases are TGTGCCAGCAGCCTCACAGGGAACACTGAAGCTTTCTTT. Amino acid sequence: CASSLTGNTEAFF. The genes are TRBV11-2 and TRBJ1-1, with D maybe TRBD1 (5 bases). Germline CDR1 is SGHAT and CDR2 is FQNNGV. Trimming cost V 5 bases and J 1 base, with 8 bases left between them. The CDR3 covers 13 residues.

The chain employs TRBV15 and TRBJ1-5; 7 bases are shared with TRBD1. Germline V gives CDR1 LNHNV, CDR2 YYDKDF (reference sequence). The CDR3 has 16 amino acids. V lost 5 bases, J lost 3 bases, and 10 bases stayed unmatched. CDR3 region: CATSGGGQAPNQPQHF. The CDR3 region has the DNA TGTGCCACCAGCGGGGGAGGACAGGCCCCCAATCAGCCCCAGCATTTT.

This chain connects TRBV28 to TRBJ2-7, with TRBD1 identical over 8 bases. Germline trimming cut 5 bases from V and 3 bases from J; bases unmatched to any gene: 0. The CDR3 spans 12 residues. From germline, CDR1 is MDHEN and CDR2 SYDVKM. CDR3 sequence (DNA): TGTGCCAGCAGTGACAGGGGCTACGAGCAGTACGTC. This sequence encodes CASSDRGYEQYV.

The gene calls are TRBV7-9 and TRBJ2-3; D gene ambiguous. The CDR3 sequence is 15 residues long. V gave up 3 bases and J gave up 2 bases, with 12 bases separating them. Germline V CDR1 and CDR2: SEHNR, FQNEAQ (reference sequence). CDR3 bases: TGTGCCAGCAGCTTGACCGGGTTCCCCACAGATACGCAGTATTTT. It translates to CASSLTGFPTDTQYF.

The chain joins TRBV25-1 to TRBJ2-4; maybe TRBD1 (5 bases). Germline V gene lookup returns CDR1 MGHDK and CDR2 SYGVNS. Between the trimmed V and J ends, which lost 5 bases and 0 bases, there was a span of 17 bases. The CDR3 contains 17 residues. Here the CDR3 reads CASSQGPFGLAKNIQYF. CDR3 nucleotide sequence: TGTGCCAGCAGTCAGGGTCCGTTTGGGCTAGCCAAAAACATTCAGTACTTC.

The V gene is TRBV10-2, the J gene TRBJ1-6; 10 positions agree with TRBD1. J gave up 8 bases and V 10 bases, and 5 bases lay outside the gene matches. The CDR3 covers 13 residues. Germline CDR1 reads WSHSY; CDR2 reads SAAADI. CDR3 amino acids: CATAGQGYSPLHF. The CDR3 DNA is TGCGCCACCGCGGGACAGGGGTATTCACCCCTCCACTTT.

The gene calls are TRBV5-4 and TRBJ1-1; perhaps TRBD1 as D (6 bases). Germline assignment: CDR1 SGHNT and CDR2 YYREEE (reference sequence). With 0 bases removed from V and 6 bases from J, the gap between germline ends came to 18 bases. This CDR3 spans 16 amino acids. CDR3 region: CASSLGGPGKGAEAFF. The CDR3 DNA reads as TGTGCCAGCAGCTTGGGGGGGCCAGGTAAAGGTGCTGAAGCTTTCTTT. The whole variable domain, filled in from reference TRBV5-4 and TRBJ1-1, reads ETGVTQSPTHLIKTRGQQVTLRCSSQSGHNTVSWYQQALGQGPQFIFQYYREEENGRGNFPPRFSGLQFPNYSSELNVNALELDDSALYLCASSLGGPGKGAEAFFGQGTRLTVV.

V and J are TRBV29-1 and TRBJ1-1; 7 bases match TRBD1. Germline assignment: CDR1 SQVTM and CDR2 ANQGSEA. This CDR3 comprises 13 residues. Germline trimming cut 4 bases from V and 6 bases from J; bases unmatched to any gene: 8. The CDR3 loop reads CSVVQGVVSEAFF. DNA of the CDR3: TGCAGCGTTGTGCAGGGGGTGGTATCTGAAGCTTTCTTT.

Points on this clone: The same CDR3 is also encoded by other DNA sequences in this sample. The V gene is TRBV6-5, the J gene TRBJ2-7, with TRBD1 matching over 9 bases. Germline values: CDR1 MNHEY, CDR2 SVGAGI. J gave up 3 bases and V 0 bases, and 3 bases lay outside the gene matches. The length of the CDR3 is 15 residues. The CDR3 sequence is CASSYSRTGDYEQYV. In nucleotides, the CDR3 is TGTGCCAGCAGTTACTCTAGGACAGGGGACTACGAGCAGTACGTC.